This T cell receptor beta chain appears in the sequencing data of a study of blood T cell repertoires in COVID-19. Across the study: Nucleic acid was either cDNA or gDNA, and it came from T cells, B-cell-depleted T cells, or PBMCs.

Under the authors' procedure: Quantification of nucleated cells was approximated via reference gene primer amplification. Libraries were prepared by immunoSEQ multiplex PCR; TCRdb keeps only in-frame clonotypes and omits some of them. Clonal size and the V and J genes are those of that table, whereas D and trimming came from the DNA. The sample has 160,000 or so clones; around 84% are singletons. The origin of this receptor is a woman aged 45-65 years with acute or convalescent COVID-19. Sequenced: peripheral blood.

CDR3 sequence reads: CASSLDPTSGYYEQYF. CDR3 nucleotides: TGTGCCAGCAGCTTAGATCCGACTAGCGGGTACTACGAGCAGTACTTC. The chain is built from TRBV7-2 and TRBJ2-7; TRBD2 agrees at 10 bases. V was clipped by 1 base and J by 3 bases; unmatched bases: 6. The germline gives CDR1 SGHTA, CDR2 FQGNSA. There are 16 residues in the CDR3.